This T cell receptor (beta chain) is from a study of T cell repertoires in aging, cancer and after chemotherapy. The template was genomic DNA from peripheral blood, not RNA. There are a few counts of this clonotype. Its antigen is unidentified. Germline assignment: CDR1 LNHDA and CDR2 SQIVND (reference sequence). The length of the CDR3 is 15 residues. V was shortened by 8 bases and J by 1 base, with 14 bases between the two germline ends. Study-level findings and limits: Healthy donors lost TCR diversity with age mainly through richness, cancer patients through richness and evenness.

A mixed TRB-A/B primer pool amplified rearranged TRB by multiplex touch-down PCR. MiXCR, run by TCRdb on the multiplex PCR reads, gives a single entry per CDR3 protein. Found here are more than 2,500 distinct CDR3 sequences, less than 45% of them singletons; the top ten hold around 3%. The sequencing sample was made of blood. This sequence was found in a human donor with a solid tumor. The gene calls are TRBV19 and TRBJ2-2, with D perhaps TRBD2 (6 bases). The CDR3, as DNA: TGTGCCAGTGGAGGGACGCCGATGAACACCGGGGAGCTGTTTTTT. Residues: CASGGTPMNTGELFF.